Below, 3 T cell receptor beta chains from the same sample are listed, as sequenced in a study of human T cells and chemical hapten exposure. Stated time point: patch test 1, 2 weeks after DPC sensitization. The treatment is: therapeutic diphenylcyclopropenone sensitization with weekly scalp DPC. TCRdb passed the RACE reads through MiXCR, listing each CDR3 protein once. The sample shows tens of thousands of distinct CDR3 sequences, approximately 9.4% of them seen only once. This material consisted of whole blood, taken in connection with sensitization to the hapten diphenylcyclopropenone (DPC). Receptors originate from a middle-aged woman with alopecia areata. Some clones in this sample may be carry-over from other donors' samples.

This clonotype was seen many times. This rearrangement joins TRBV13 to TRBJ1-5; D not resolved. CDR1 and CDR2 from the germline V gene are PRHDT and FYEKMQ (reference sequence). The CDR3 consists of 12 residues. Between the trimmed V and J ends, which lost 3 bases and 9 bases, there was a span of 9 bases. In DNA form, the CDR3 reads TGTGCCAGCAGCTTGAAGGGCCGGCCCCAGCATTTT. Its protein is CASSLKGRPQHF.

The rearrangement uses TRBV5-4 and TRBJ2-1; tentatively, D is TRBD1 (5 bases). Deletions cut 1 base from V and 8 bases from J, with 10 bases between. The CDR3 runs 13 residues. Germline values: CDR1 SGHNT, CDR2 YYREEE (reference sequence). Here the CDR3 reads CASSLPGKDEQFF. The CDR3 DNA follows: TGTGCCAGCAGCTTGCCAGGGAAGGATGAGCAGTTCTTC.

This clonotype showed up many times. The chain couples TRBV7-9 to TRBJ1-1; D is undetermined. V was pared by 6 bases and J by 2 bases, with 16 bases between. CDR1 is SEHNR and CDR2 is FQNEAQ in the germline V gene (reference sequence). The CDR3 extends over 15 amino acids. Here the CDR3 DNA reads TGTGCCAGCAGGGGAAACGTACTGGAAAACACTGAAGCTTTCTTT. Translated, it gives CASRGNVLENTEAFF.